The 9 T cell receptor beta chains below all came from one sample that was sequenced in a study of cytomegalovirus exposure and HLA in healthy donors. Vbeta (60) and Jbeta (13) primers were used in the PCR. Some clones are missing from TCRdb's copy, which holds only in-frame ones; the method was immunoSEQ multiplex PCR. Here the sample spans fewer than 200,000 clones, over 80% being singletons. The sample was PBMCs. The receptors here all came from a girl aged 10 to 17 in good health and CMV-seropositive.

This clone was found once. The chain has TRBV28 and TRBJ1-2; the D gene is possibly TRBD1 (6 bases). The V end was cut by 5 bases, the J end by 2 bases, with 18 bases between. The CDR3 extends over 16 amino acids. Looked up from germline, CDR1 is MDHEN and CDR2 is SYDVKM. CDR3 amino acids: CASSLTPGHPNYGYTF. CDR3 in DNA: TGTGCCAGCAGTCTGACCCCGGGACATCCGAACTATGGCTACACCTTC.

This clone was observed a few times. This chain links TRBV10-3 with TRBJ1-3; D might be TRBD1 (6 bases). CDR1 and CDR2 from the germline V gene are ENHRY and SYGVKD. V gave up 6 bases and J gave up 0 bases, with 12 bases separating them. CDR3 length: 15 residues. CDR3 protein: CAISGQGSSGNTIYF. DNA for the CDR3: TGTGCCATCAGCGGGCAGGGGAGCTCTGGAAACACCATATATTTT.

This chain joins TRBV13 and TRBJ2-3; 11 bases are a match to TRBD2. J lost 4 bases, V lost 3 bases, and 6 bases had no gene match. The CDR3 extends over 16 amino acids. The germline CDR1 and CDR2 sequences are PRHDT and FYEKMQ (reference sequence). CDR3 sequence (DNA): TGTGCCAGCAGCTTCCGACTAGCGGGAATTCCAGATACGCAGTATTTT. It specifies CASSFRLAGIPDTQYF.

CDR3 residues: CAWRTGQNNEKLFF. As DNA, the CDR3 is TGTGCCTGGAGAACGGGACAGAATAATGAAAAACTGTTTTTT. V is TRBV30 and J is TRBJ1-4, with 7 bases fitting TRBD1. Losses at the gene ends were 3 bases for V and 4 bases for J; bases not matched to a gene: 5. CDR3 size: 14 residues. The germline V gene has CDR1 GTSNPN and CDR2 SVGIG (reference sequence).

V gene TRBV7-2 combines with J gene TRBJ1-2; D not certain. CDR3 size: 16 residues. Germline V CDR1 and CDR2: SGHTA, FQGNSA. Trimming cost V 3 bases and J 4 bases, with 18 bases left between them. The CDR3 nucleotides read TGTGCCAGCAGCTTCGTCTCGACTGAGACGGGCTATGGCTACACCTTC. Protein: CASSFVSTETGYGYTF.

The chain uses TRBV19 and TRBJ1-5, with D perhaps TRBD1 (6 bases). The CDR3 sequence is 13 residues long. Trimming cost V 7 bases and J 4 bases, with 11 bases left between them. Per the germline V gene, CDR1 is LNHDA and CDR2 is SQIVND (reference sequence). The CDR3 loop reads CASTRDINQPQHF. The CDR3 nucleotides are TGTGCCAGTACCCGGGACATTAATCAGCCCCAGCATTTT.

The chain has TRBV6-5 and TRBJ1-1, with TRBD1 matching 8 bases. The CDR3 consists of 14 residues. Per the germline V gene, CDR1 is MNHEY and CDR2 is SVGAGI. With V trimmed by 6 bases and J by 0 bases, 3 bases remained unmatched. In nucleotides, the CDR3 is TGTGCCAGCAGCCCGGACAGGGTGAACACTGAAGCTTTCTTT. This sequence encodes CASSPDRVNTEAFF.

This chain links TRBV28 with TRBJ2-1, with 8 bases matching TRBD1. This CDR3 has 14 residues. V was clipped by 8 bases and J by 6 bases; unmatched bases: 9. Per germline, CDR1 MDHEN and CDR2 SYDVKM. In nucleotides, the CDR3 is TGTGCCAGCTCAGGGGGCTATAGAGTCAATGAGCAGTTCTTC. Its translation is CASSGGYRVNEQFF.

The J gene is TRBJ2-3, the V gene TRBV6-5; TRBD1 agrees at 8 bases. The germline V gene has CDR1 MNHEY and CDR2 SVGAGI. This CDR3 comprises 15 residues. J was trimmed by 3 bases and V by 4 bases; bases with no gene match: 6. CDR3 amino acids: CASSLNRGRTDTQYF. CDR3 bases: TGTGCCAGCAGTTTAAACAGGGGGAGGACAGATACGCAGTATTTT.